Shown below are 11 T cell receptor beta chains from a single sample sequenced in a study of tumor-infiltrating lymphocytes in primary liver carcinoma. RNA isolated from unsorted whole blood supplied the blood RNA, with germline DNA also extracted. From around 500 ng total RNA, TCR beta cDNA was generated with a primer in the constant region. For TCR beta, libraries were produced by three nested multiplex PCR rounds using slightly modified ARM-PCR. Researchers ran the first two PCR rounds for approximately 9 cycles each with TRBV1-TRBV30 forward primers and a C-beta reverse primer. TCRdb fed the multiplex PCR reads into MiXCR, producing one record per CDR3 protein. This sample has hundreds of thousands of distinct CDR3 sequences, with roughly two thirds found just once. Sequenced: peripheral blood. These receptors originate from a man aged 35 to 55 with primary liver carcinoma and hepatitis B virus infection.

The chain joins TRBV28 to TRBJ2-7, with 12 bases that match TRBD1. CDR1 and CDR2 from the germline V gene are MDHEN and SYDVKM. V shed 6 bases and J 7 bases; nucleotides not matched to a gene: 10. CDR3 length equals 15 residues. The CDR3 DNA is TGTGCCAGCAGACCTCACGGGACAGGGGGCTTGGAGCAGTACTTC. Translation gives CASRPHGTGGLEQYF.

J is TRBJ2-3 and V is TRBV7-3, with D hard to call. Trimming left V 5 bases short and J 2 bases short, with 17 bases between. The CDR3 is made up of 16 amino acids. Germline lookup yields CDR1 SGHTA and CDR2 FQGTGA. This CDR3 reads CASSPLANGVTDTQYF. The CDR3 DNA follows: TGTGCCAGCAGCCCGCTGGCTAACGGAGTCACAGATACGCAGTATTTT.

The CDR3 coding sequence is TGTGCCAGCAACCCAAGGTTAACTGGGGCCAACGTCCTGACTTTC. This sequence encodes CASNPRLTGANVLTF. V gene TRBV11-2 combines with J gene TRBJ2-6; unclear D gene. The CDR3 runs 15 residues. Germline V gene data show CDR1 as SGHAT and CDR2 as FQNNGV. Trimming took off 7 bases at V and 2 bases at J, with 12 bases between the two ends.

About this clonotype: With a much larger clone just one base away, this may be a read error. The V and J genes are TRBV6-1 and TRBJ1-4; 7 bases are a match to TRBD1. V was clipped by 3 bases and J by 14 bases; unmatched bases: 9. Looked up from germline, CDR1 is MNHNS and CDR2 is SASEGT. The CDR3 covers 13 residues. The CDR3 coding sequence is TGTGCCAGCAGTGACAAGAGACAGGGAAACCTGTTTTTT. This encodes CASSDKRQGNLFF.

With respect to this clonotype: A junction end diverges from the germline sequence, so it may reflect a read error. The chain uses TRBV14 and TRBJ1-2; possibly TRBD1 for D (6 bases). The CDR3 runs 13 residues. Germline assignment: CDR1 SGHDN and CDR2 FVKESK. The CDR3 sequence is CASSPKIGGGYIF. The CDR3 bases are TGTGCCAGCAGCCCAAAGATTGGGGGCGGCTACATCTTC. The full variable domain, in which reference TRBV14 and TRBJ1-2 provide the parts outside the CDR3, is EAGVTQFPSHSVIEKGQTVTLRCDPISGHDNLYWYRRVMGKEIKFLLHFVKESKQDESGMPNNRFLAERTGGTYSTLKVQPAELEDSGVYFCASSPKIGGGYIFGSGTRLTVV.

This clonotype was picked up many times. This chain uses TRBV10-3 with TRBJ2-5; D is unclear. The CDR3 length is 12 residues. Per the germline V gene, CDR1 is ENHRY and CDR2 is SYGVKD. V shed 0 bases and J shed 7 bases, with 6 bases lying between them. CDR3 sequence: CAISESFGTQYF. The DNA of the CDR3 is TGTGCCATCAGTGAGTCGTTTGGGACCCAGTACTTC.

A word on this clonotype: This may come from a read error, since a much larger clone is one base off. This chain joins TRBV29-1 and TRBJ1-1; TRBD1 might be the D (5 bases). Germline V gene data show CDR1 as SQVTM and CDR2 as ANQGSEA. CDR3 length equals 13 residues. The CDR3 is CGAETQADTEAFF. CDR3 in DNA: TGCGGCGCCGAAACACAGGCGGACACTGAAGCTTTCTTT.

This clonotype has a single count. This may come from a read error, since a much larger clone is one base off. This chain connects TRBV12-3 or TRBV12-4 to TRBJ1-2; D is unresolved. The CDR3 covers 12 residues. CDR3 sequence reads: CASRHRNYGYNF. CDR3 coding DNA: TGTGCCAGCAGACATCGAAACTATGGCTACAACTTC.

With regard to this clonotype: A much larger clone is a single base away; this may be a read error. The chain uses TRBV5-4 and TRBJ2-5, with TRBD1 matching 9 bases. V trimming: 4 bases; J trimming: 6 bases; junction bases outside the gene matches: 10. Germline V gene data show CDR1 as SGHNT and CDR2 as YYREEE (reference sequence). This CDR3 is 15 amino acids long. The CDR3 loop is CASSPLGQGGKTQYF. The DNA of the CDR3 is TGTGCCAGCAGCCCGCTGGGACAGGGAGGAAAGACCCAGTACTTC.

The V and J genes are TRBV6-5 and TRBJ1-1; tentatively, D is TRBD1 (5 bases). The germline V and J ends were trimmed by 4 bases and 1 base, with 16 bases remaining between them. Germline V gene data show CDR1 as MNHEY and CDR2 as SVGAGI. There are 16 residues in the CDR3. CDR3 sequence reads: CASSSPRRGWNTEAFF. The CDR3 region has the DNA TGTGCCAGCAGTTCCCCCCGCCGGGGCTGGAACACTGAAGCTTTCTTT.

Of note for this clonotype: Its ends do not fully match the called genes, so a read error is possible. CDR3 amino acids: CASSFGNQDTQHF. The CDR3 coding sequence is TGTGCCAGCAGCTTTGGAAACCAAGACACCCAGCACTTC. V and J are TRBV7-8 and TRBJ2-5; D is uncertain. The CDR3 extends over 13 amino acids. Germline-derived CDR1 and CDR2 are SGHVS and FQNEAQ.